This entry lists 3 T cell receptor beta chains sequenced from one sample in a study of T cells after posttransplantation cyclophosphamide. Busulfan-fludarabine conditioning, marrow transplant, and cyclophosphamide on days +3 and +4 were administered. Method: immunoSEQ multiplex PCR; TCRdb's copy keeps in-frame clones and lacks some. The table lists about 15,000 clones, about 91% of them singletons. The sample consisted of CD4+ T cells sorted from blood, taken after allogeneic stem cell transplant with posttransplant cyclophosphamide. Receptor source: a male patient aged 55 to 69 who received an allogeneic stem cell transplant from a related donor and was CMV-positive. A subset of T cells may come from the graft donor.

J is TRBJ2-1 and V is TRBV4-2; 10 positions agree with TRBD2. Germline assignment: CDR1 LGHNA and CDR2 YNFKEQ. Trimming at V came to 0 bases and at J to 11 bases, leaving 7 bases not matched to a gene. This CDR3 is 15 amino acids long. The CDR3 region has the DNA TGTGCCAGCAGCCAAGATAGCGGGGGGACAGACAAGCAGTTCTTC. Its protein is CASSQDSGGTDKQFF.

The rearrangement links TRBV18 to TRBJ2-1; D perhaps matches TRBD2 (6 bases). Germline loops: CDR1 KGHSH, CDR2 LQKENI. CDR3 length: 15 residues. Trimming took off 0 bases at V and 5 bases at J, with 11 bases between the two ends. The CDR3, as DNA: TGTGCCAGCTCACCACCGGCGACGGGGGACAATGAGCAGTTCTTC. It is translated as CASSPPATGDNEQFF. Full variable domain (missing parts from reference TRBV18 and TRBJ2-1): NAGVMQNPRHLVRRRGQEARLRCSPMKGHSHVYWYRQLPEEGLKFMVYLQKENIIDESGMPKERFSAEFPKEGPSILRIQQVVRGDSAAYFCASSPPATGDNEQFFGPGTRLTVL.

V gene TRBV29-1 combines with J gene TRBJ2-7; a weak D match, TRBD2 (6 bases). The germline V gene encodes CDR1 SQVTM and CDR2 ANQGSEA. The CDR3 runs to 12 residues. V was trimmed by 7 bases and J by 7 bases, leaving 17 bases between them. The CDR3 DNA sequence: TGCAGCGGCGGGACGGCTCCTGGGGAGCAGTACTTC. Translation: CSGGTAPGEQYF.